This is a list of T cell receptor beta chains from one sample in a study of blood T cell repertoires in COVID-19. Clones were read by immunoSEQ multiplex PCR, and TCRdb kept only the in-frame ones, dropping some. The sample lists over 150,000 clones, 76% occurring once. The sequenced sample was peripheral blood. Every receptor here comes from a woman over 75 with acute or convalescent COVID-19. CDR3s include the opening cysteine and the closing phenylalanine or tryptophan. Each record gives: V gene, clone size, J gene, D gene, CDR3 DNA, CDR3 protein. A D gene is named only where the DNA matches it firmly. For some rows the clone size is stated as once, few or many, or as a class when expanded; others skip it.

TRBV7-2,.,TRBJ1-1,.,TGTGCCAGCGGGGGGGCAAGGAGGACTGAAGCTTTCTTT,CASGGARRTEAFF
TRBV9,.,TRBJ2-3,.,TGTGCCAGCAGCGTAAGCGCTGGACTTGGCACAGATACGCAGTATTTT,CASSVSAGLGTDTQYF
TRBV6-6,.,TRBJ1-3,.,TGTGCCAGCACCGAAAGCGGGGGGCAAGGAAACACCATATATTTT,CASTESGGQGNTIYF
TRBV5-1,.,TRBJ1-2,.,TGCGCCAGCAGCTTGGCCAACAGCTACTATGGCTACACCTTC,CASSLANSYYGYTF
TRBV18,many,TRBJ2-1,TRBD1,TGTGCCAGCTCACGACCGGGACAGGTAAACAATGAGCAGTTCTTC,CASSRPGQVNNEQFF
TRBV5-1,.,TRBJ2-5,TRBD2,TGCGCCAGCAGCTTGGGGCGGGGGGCGGGACAAGAGACCCAGTACTTC,CASSLGRGAGQETQYF
TRBV5-1,.,TRBJ2-2,.,TGCGCCAGCAGCTCGAGGAGAGGTTTGGGTTCGGGCGGGGAGCTGTTTTTT,CASSSRRGLGSGGELFF
TRBV2,.,TRBJ1-6,.,TGTGCCAGCAGTGTTGACAGGTCTAATTCACCCCTCCACTTT,CASSVDRSNSPLHF
TRBV6-5,few,TRBJ2-1,.,TGTGCCAGCAGGACTCCGGGACTTGGGAACAATGAGCAGTTCTTC,CASRTPGLGNNEQFF
TRBV5-6,.,TRBJ2-1,TRBD2,TGTGCCAGCAGCCACTCCGGGACTAGAGGGGATGAGCAGTTCTTC,CASSHSGTRGDEQFF
TRBV7-2,.,TRBJ1-2,TRBD1,TGTGCCAGCAGCTCCGGGACAGGGAGAGGTGGCTACACCTTC,CASSSGTGRGGYTF
TRBV30,.,TRBJ2-5,TRBD2,TGTGCCTGGAGCCATGGACTAGCGGGAGAAGAGACCCAGTACTTC,CAWSHGLAGEETQYF
TRBV3-1/TRBV3-2,.,TRBJ2-3,.,TGTGCCAGCAGCCAAGATCAGGGCACTAGCCTGCCAGATACGCAGTATTTT,CASSQDQGTSLPDTQYF
TRBV6-2/TRBV6-3,.,TRBJ1-1,TRBD1,TGTGCCAGCAGCCCTGCAGGGGGCGATATTGGCACTGAAGCTTTCTTT,CASSPAGGDIGTEAFF
TRBV5-4,.,TRBJ2-5,TRBD2,TGTGCCAGCAGCTTGAGCGGGGGGAATAGAAAAGAGACCCAGTACTTC,CASSLSGGNRKETQYF
TRBV10-2,.,TRBJ1-1,.,TGCGCCAGCAGTGTTGGGGGACTTGGGTCTTCTGAAGCTTTCTTT,CASSVGGLGSSEAFF
TRBV10-3,few,TRBJ2-5,TRBD2,TGTGCCATCAGTGACCTGGGGACTAGCGTCCAAGAGACCCAGTACTTC,CAISDLGTSVQETQYF
TRBV3-1/TRBV3-2,once,TRBJ1-1,.,TGTGCCAGCAGCCAAGGAGATCGATTGGCTTTCTTT,CASSQGDRLAFF
TRBV5-8,.,TRBJ1-2,TRBD1,TGTGCCAGCAGGAACAGGGGAGGCTACACCTTC,CASRNRGGYTF
TRBV24-1,.,TRBJ1-5,.,TGTGCCACCAGTGGGGCAGGGGACAATCAGCCCCAGCATTTT,CATSGAGDNQPQHF
TRBV5-1,.,TRBJ1-5,TRBD1,TGCGCCAGCAGCGCCGGGACAGGAGAACAGCCCCAGCATTTT,CASSAGTGEQPQHF
TRBV19,.,TRBJ1-4,.,TGTGCCAGTAGACTTGGACAGTCTAATGAAAAACTGTTTTTT,CASRLGQSNEKLFF
TRBV6-5,.,TRBJ1-2,.,TGTGCCAGCAGCCTGGGGGCCTACGGCTACACCTTC,CASSLGAYGYTF
TRBV18,.,TRBJ2-2,.,TGTGCCAGCTCACCACCGGCGACAGGGAACACCGGGGAGCTGTTTTTT,CASSPPATGNTGELFF
TRBV13,.,TRBJ2-7,TRBD2,TGTGCCAGCAGCTTAAGGAGACTAGCGGGAGTATGGAACGAGCAGTACTTC,CASSLRRLAGVWNEQYF
TRBV30,.,TRBJ1-1,TRBD1,TGTGCCTGGAGTTCAGGGGGCTTGAACACTGAAGCTTTCTTT,CAWSSGGLNTEAFF
TRBV15,few,TRBJ1-1,.,TGTGCCACCAGCAGAGATCTTTTCGGTTCGAGGGGGTATACTGAAGCTTTCTTT,CATSRDLFGSRGYTEAFF
TRBV5-5,.,TRBJ1-1,.,TGTGCCAGCAGCGCTGCAGGGAGGACTGAAGCTTTCTTT,CASSAAGRTEAFF
TRBV9,.,TRBJ2-1,TRBD2,TGTGCCAGCAGCGGACTAGCGGGGGGGCTTACTGAGCAGTTCTTC,CASSGLAGGLTEQFF
TRBV9,.,TRBJ1-1,.,TGTGCCAGCAGCCCAGGGGCAGGGCTGAACACTGAAGCTTTCTTT,CASSPGAGLNTEAFF
TRBV9,.,TRBJ1-1,.,TGTGCCAGCAGCGTAGGTAGTCGGGGTGGAAACACTGAAGCTTTCTTT,CASSVGSRGGNTEAFF
TRBV12-3/TRBV12-4,few,TRBJ1-1,TRBD1,TGTGCCAGCCAGGACAGGGTGAACACTGAAGCTTTCTTT,CASQDRVNTEAFF
TRBV21-1,.,TRBJ2-5,.,TGTGCCAGCAGCAAAGTGGGCGAGACCCAGTACTTC,CASSKVGETQYF
TRBV5-1,.,TRBJ2-5,.,TGCGCCAGCAGTTTCCGAGGGTTCCAAGAGACCCAGTACTTC,CASSFRGFQETQYF
TRBV5-1,.,TRBJ2-1,TRBD2,TGCGCCAGCAGCTCCGCCGGGACTAGTGGTTACAATGAGCAGTTCTTC,CASSSAGTSGYNEQFF
TRBV5-1,.,TRBJ1-2,.,TGCGCCAGCAGCTGGTGGGTGACGGAGGAGGTGAGCTATGGCTACACCTTC,CASSWWVTEEVSYGYTF
TRBV7-8,.,TRBJ2-3,TRBD1,TGTGCCAGCAGTCAACAGGGGCTTTACACAGATACGCAGTATTTT,CASSQQGLYTDTQYF
TRBV5-1,few,TRBJ2-7,TRBD1,TGCGCCAGCAGCCTCGACCCGGACAGGGGTGGGGAGCAGTACTTC,CASSLDPDRGGEQYF
TRBV15,.,TRBJ1-1,.,TGTGCCACCAGCAGAGCGGCTGAAGCTTTCTTT,CATSRAAEAFF
TRBV5-4,.,TRBJ1-6,.,TGTGCCAGCAGCTTGCCCGACAGAAATTCACCCCTCCACTTT,CASSLPDRNSPLHF
TRBV14,.,TRBJ2-1,TRBD2,TGTGCCAGCAGCCGGGCCGGGACTAGCGCGTACAATGAGCAGTTCTTC,CASSRAGTSAYNEQFF
TRBV5-1,.,TRBJ1-1,.,TGCGCCAGCAGCTTTGCTACGAACACTGAAGCTTTCTTT,CASSFATNTEAFF
TRBV27,.,TRBJ2-7,TRBD1,TGTGCCAGCAGTTTATCGGACAGGGAGCCATACGAGCAGTACTTC,CASSLSDREPYEQYF
TRBV11-3,.,TRBJ2-2,.,TGTGCCAGCAGCTTAAGGTTTGGCCTTGGACCGGGAAACACCGGGGAGCTGTTTTTT,CASSLRFGLGPGNTGELFF
TRBV19,.,TRBJ2-2,.,TGTGCCAGTACCCCGGGTGGCGCGAACACCGGGGAGCCGTTTTTT,CASTPGGANTGEPFF
TRBV7-3,.,TRBJ1-2,.,TGTGCCAGCAGCTTCAGTCGGACAGAATATGGCTACACCTTC,CASSFSRTEYGYTF
TRBV9,few,TRBJ2-1,.,TGTGCCAGCAGCGTAGTCTCCGGGATCAACAATGAGCAGTTCTTC,CASSVVSGINNEQFF
TRBV30,.,TRBJ1-4,.,TGTGCCTGGAGGGGTCAGCGGCACGAAAAACTGTTTTTT,CAWRGQRHEKLFF
TRBV30,few,TRBJ2-3,TRBD2,TGTGCCTGGAGACTAGCGGGCACAGATACGCAGTATTTT,CAWRLAGTDTQYF
TRBV7-2,.,TRBJ2-5,TRBD2,TGTGCCAGCAGCCCAGCGGGGGGCCGGATCGGTGAGACCCAGTACTTC,CASSPAGGRIGETQYF
TRBV2,few,TRBJ1-4,.,TGTGCCAGCAGCGGTCTTGAGGGCTCAACTAATGAAAAACTGTTTTTT,CASSGLEGSTNEKLFF
TRBV11-2,.,TRBJ1-2,TRBD1,TGTGCCAGCAGCTTCCGGGACAGGGAAGGCTACACCTTC,CASSFRDREGYTF
TRBV4-1,few,TRBJ1-1,.,TGCGCCAGCAGCCAAGAGGGACTTTTCACTGAAGCTTTCTTT,CASSQEGLFTEAFF
TRBV6-4,.,TRBJ2-7,.,TGTGCCAGCAGTGAGTTTAGCGGAAGTGGGGAGCAGTACTTC,CASSEFSGSGEQYF
TRBV5-1,.,TRBJ1-6,.,TGCGCCAGCAGCTTGGCCAGCGATAATAATTCACCCCTCCACTTT,CASSLASDNNSPLHF
TRBV19,.,TRBJ2-1,.,TGTGCCAGTAGTATTGGACTTTTACTCCAATACAATGAGCAGTTCTTC,CASSIGLLLQYNEQFF
TRBV27,.,TRBJ1-5,.,TGTGCCAGCAGTTCACAGGGTTGGCAGCCCCAGCATTTT,CASSSQGWQPQHF
TRBV3-1/TRBV3-2,.,TRBJ1-5,.,TGTGCCAGCAGTCTAGGATATAGCAATCAGCCCCAGCATTTT,CASSLGYSNQPQHF